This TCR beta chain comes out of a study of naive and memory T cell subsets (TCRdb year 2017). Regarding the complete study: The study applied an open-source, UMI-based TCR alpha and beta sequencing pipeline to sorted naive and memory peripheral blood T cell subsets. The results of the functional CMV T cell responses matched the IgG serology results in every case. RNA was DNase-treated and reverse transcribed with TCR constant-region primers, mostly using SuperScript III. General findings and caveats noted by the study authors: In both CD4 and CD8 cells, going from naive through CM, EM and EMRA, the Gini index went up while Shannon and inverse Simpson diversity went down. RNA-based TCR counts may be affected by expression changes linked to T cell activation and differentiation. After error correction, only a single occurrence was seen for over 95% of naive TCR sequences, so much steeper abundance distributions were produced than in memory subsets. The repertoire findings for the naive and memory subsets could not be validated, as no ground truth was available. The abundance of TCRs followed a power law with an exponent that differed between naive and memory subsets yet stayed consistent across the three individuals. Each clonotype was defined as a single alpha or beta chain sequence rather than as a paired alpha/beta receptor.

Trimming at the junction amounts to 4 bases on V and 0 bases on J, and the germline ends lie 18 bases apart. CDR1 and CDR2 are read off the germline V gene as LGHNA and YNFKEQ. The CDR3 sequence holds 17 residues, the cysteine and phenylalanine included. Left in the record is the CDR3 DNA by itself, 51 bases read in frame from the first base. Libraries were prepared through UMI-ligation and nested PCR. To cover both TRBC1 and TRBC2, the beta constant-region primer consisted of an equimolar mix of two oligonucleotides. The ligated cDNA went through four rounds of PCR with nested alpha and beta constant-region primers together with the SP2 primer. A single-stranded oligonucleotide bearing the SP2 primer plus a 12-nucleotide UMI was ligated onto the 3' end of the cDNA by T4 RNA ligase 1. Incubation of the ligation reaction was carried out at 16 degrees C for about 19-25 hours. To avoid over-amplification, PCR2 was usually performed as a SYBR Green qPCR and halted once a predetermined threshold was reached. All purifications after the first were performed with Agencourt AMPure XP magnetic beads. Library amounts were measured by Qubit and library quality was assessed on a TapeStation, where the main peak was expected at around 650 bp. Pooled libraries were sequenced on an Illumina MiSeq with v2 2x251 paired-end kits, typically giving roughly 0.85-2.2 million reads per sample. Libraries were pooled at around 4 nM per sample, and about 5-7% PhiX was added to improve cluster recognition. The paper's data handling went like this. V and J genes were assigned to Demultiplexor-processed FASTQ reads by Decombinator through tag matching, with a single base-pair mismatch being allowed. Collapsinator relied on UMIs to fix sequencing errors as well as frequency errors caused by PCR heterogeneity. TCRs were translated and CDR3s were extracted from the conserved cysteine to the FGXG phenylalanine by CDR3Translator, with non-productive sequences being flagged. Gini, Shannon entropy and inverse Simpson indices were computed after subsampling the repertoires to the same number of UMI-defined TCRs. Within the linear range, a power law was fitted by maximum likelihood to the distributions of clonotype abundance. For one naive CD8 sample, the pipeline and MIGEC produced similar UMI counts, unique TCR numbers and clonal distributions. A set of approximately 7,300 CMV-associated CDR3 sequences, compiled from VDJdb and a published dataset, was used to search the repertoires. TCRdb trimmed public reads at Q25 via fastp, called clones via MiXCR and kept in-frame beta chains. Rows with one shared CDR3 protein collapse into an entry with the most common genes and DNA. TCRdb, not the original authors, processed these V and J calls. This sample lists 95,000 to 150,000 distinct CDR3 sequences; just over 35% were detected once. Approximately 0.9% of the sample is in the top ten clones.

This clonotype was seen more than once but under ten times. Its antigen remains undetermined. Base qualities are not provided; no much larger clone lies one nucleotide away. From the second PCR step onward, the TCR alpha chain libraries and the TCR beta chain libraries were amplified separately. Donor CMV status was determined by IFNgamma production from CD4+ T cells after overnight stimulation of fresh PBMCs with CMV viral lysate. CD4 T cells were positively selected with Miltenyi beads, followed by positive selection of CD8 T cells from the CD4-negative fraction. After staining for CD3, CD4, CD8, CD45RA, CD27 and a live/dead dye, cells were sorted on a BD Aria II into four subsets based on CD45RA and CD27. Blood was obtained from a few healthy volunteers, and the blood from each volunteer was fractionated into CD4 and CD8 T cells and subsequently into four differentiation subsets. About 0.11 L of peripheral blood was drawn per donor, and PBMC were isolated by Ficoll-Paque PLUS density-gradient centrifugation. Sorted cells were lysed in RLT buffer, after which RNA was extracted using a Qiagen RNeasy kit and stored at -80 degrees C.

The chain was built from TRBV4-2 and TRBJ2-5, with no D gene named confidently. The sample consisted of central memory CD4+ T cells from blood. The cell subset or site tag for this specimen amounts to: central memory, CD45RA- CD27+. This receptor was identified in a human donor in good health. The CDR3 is CASSLVFQDTNQETQYF. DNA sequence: TGTGCCAGCAGCCTTGTCTTCCAAGACACGAACCAAGAGACCCAGTACTTC.